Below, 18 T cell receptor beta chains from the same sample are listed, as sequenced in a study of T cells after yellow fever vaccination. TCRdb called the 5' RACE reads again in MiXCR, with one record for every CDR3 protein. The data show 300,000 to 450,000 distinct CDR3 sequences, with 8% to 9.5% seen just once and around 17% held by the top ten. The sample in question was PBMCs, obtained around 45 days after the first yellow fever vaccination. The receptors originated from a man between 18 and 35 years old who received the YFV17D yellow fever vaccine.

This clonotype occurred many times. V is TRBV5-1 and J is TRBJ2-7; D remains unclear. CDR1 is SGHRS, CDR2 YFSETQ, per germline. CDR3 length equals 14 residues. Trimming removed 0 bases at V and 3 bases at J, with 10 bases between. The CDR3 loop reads CASSLVGDGYEQYF. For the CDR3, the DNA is TGCGCCAGCAGCTTGGTTGGGGATGGCTACGAGCAGTACTTC.

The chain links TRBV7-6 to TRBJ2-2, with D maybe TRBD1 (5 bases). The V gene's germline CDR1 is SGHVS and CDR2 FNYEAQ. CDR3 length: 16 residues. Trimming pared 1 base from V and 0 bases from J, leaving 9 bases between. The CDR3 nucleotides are TGTGCCAGCAGCTTAGGTTGGGGCGCGAACACCGGGGAGCTGTTTTTT. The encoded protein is CASSLGWGANTGELFF.

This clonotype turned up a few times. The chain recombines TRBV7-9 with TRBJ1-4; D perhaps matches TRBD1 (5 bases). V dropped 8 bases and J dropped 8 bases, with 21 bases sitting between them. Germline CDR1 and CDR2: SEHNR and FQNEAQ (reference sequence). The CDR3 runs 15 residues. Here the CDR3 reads CASGAYYGGGEKLFF. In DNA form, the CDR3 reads TGTGCCAGCGGGGCGTATTACGGGGGAGGCGAAAAACTGTTTTTT.

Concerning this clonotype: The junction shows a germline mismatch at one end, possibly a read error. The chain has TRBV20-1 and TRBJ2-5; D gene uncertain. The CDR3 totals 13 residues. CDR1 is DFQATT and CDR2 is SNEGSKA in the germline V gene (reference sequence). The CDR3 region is CSASYGRREPQYF. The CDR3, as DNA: TGCAGTGCTAGTTACGGAAGGAGAGAGCCCCAGTACTTC.

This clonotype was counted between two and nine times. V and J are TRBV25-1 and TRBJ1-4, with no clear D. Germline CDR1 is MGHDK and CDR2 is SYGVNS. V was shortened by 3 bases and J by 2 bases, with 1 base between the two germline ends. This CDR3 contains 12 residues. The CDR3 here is CASSDTNEKLFF. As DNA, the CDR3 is TGTGCCAGCAGTGACACTAATGAAAAACTGTTTTTT.

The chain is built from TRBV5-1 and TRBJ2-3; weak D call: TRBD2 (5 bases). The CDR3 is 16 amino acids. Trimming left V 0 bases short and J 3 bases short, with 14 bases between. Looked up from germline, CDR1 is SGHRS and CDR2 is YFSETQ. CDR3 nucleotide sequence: TGCGCCAGCAGCTTGGCCGCGGGCTCAACTACAGATACGCAGTATTTT. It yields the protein CASSLAAGSTTDTQYF.

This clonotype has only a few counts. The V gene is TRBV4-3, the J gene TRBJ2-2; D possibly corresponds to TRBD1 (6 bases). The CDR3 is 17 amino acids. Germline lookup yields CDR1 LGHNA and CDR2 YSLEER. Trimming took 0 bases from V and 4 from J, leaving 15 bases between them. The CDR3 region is CASSQDMQGRITGELFF. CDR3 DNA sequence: TGCGCCAGCAGCCAAGATATGCAGGGGCGGATCACCGGGGAGCTGTTTTTT.

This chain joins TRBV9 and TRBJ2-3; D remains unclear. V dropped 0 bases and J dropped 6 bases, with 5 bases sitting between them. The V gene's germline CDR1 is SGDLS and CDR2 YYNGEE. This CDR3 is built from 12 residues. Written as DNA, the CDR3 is TGTGCCAGCAGCGTAGCGGAGGATACGCAGTATTTT. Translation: CASSVAEDTQYF.

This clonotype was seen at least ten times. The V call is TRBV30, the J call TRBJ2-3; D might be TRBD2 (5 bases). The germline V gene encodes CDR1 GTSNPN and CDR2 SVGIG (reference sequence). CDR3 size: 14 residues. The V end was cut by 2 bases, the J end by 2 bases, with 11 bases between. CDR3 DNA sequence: TGTGCCTGGAGTATGGCGGGTAACACAGATACGCAGTATTTT. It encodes CAWSMAGNTDTQYF.

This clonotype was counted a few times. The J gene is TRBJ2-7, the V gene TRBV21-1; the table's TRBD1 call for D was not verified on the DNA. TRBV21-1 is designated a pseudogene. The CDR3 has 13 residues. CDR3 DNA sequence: TGTGCCAGATTGAGCCCCCTCCCCTACGAGCAGTACGTC. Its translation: CARLSPLPYEQYV.

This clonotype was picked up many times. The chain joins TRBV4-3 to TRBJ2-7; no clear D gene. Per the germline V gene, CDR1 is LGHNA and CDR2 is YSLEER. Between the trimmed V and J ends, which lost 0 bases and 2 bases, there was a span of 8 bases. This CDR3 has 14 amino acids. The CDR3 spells CASSQEAKTYEQYV. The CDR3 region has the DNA TGCGCCAGCAGCCAAGAAGCAAAAACCTACGAGCAGTACGTC.

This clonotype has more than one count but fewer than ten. The CDR3 DNA reads TGTGCCACCGACATGGGCAATCAGCCCCAGCATTTT. Its protein is CATDMGNQPQHF. The chain combines TRBV2 with TRBJ1-5, with D unclear. V was cut by 10 bases and J by 2 bases, with 9 bases left in between. There are 12 residues in the CDR3. CDR1 and CDR2 (germline): SNHLY, FYNNEI.

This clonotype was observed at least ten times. The CDR3 DNA sequence: TGTGCCAGCAGCTTCTACATCACAGATACGCAGTATTTT. Amino acid sequence: CASSFYITDTQYF. J is TRBJ2-3 and V is TRBV7-2; no clear D gene. Germline V lookup: CDR1 SGHTA, CDR2 FQGNSA. The V and J ends lost 3 bases and 2 bases respectively, with 6 bases between them. CDR3 length equals 13 residues.

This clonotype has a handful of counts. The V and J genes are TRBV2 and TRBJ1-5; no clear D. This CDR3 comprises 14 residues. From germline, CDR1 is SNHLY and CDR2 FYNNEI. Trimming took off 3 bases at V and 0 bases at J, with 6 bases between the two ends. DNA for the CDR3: TGTGCCAGCAGTGATCTGAATAGCAATCAGCCCCAGCATTTT. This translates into CASSDLNSNQPQHF.

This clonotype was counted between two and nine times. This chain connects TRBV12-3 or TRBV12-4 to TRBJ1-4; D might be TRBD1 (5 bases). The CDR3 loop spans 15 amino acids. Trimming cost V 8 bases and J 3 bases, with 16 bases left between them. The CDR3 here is CASRTTRVANEKLFF. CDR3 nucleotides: TGTGCCAGCCGTACAACCAGGGTGGCTAATGAAAAACTGTTTTTT.

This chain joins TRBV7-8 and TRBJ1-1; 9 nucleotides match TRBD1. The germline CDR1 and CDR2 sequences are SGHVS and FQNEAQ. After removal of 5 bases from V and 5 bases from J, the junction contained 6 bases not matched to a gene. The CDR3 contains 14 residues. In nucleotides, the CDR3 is TGTGCCAGCAGCCTTGGGACAGGGCATACTGAAGCTTTCTTT. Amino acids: CASSLGTGHTEAFF.

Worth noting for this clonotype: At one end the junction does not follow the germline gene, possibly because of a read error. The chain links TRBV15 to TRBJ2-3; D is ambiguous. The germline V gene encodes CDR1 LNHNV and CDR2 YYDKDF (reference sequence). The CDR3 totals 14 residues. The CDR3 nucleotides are TGTGCCACCAGCAGAGGTGAAAGCAGAGATACGCAGTATTTT. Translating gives CATSRGESRDTQYF.

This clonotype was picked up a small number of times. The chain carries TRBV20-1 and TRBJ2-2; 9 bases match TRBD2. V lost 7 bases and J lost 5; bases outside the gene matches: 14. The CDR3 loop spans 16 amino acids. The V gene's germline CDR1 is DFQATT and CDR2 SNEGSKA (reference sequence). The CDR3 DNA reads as TGCAGTGGCCCGGACGGCGCGGGGGGGCCAACCGGGGAGCTGTTTTTT. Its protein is CSGPDGAGGPTGELFF.